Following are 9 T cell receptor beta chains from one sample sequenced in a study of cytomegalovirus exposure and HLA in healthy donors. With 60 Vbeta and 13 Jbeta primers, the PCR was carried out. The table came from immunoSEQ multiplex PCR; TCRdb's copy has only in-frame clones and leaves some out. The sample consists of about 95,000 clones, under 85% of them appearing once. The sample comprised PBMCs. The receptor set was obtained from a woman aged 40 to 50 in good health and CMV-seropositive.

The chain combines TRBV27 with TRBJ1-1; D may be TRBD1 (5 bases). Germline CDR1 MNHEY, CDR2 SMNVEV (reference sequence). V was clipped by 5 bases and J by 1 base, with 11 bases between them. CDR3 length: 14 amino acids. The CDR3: CASSRGGWNTEAFF. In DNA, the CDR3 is TGTGCCAGCAGTCGCGGGGGGTGGAACACTGAAGCTTTCTTT.

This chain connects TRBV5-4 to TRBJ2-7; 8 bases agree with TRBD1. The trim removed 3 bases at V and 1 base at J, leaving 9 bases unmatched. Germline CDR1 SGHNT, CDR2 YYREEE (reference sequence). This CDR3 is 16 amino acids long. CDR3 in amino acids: CASSSAGTGVSYEQYF. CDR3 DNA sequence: TGTGCCAGCAGCTCGGCAGGGACAGGAGTATCCTACGAGCAGTACTTC.

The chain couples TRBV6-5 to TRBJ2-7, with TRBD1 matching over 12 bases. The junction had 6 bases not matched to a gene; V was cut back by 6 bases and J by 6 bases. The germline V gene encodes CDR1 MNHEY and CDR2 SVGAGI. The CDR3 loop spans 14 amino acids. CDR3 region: CASSRDRGRSEQYF. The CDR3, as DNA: TGTGCCAGCAGCCGGGACAGGGGGCGAAGCGAGCAGTACTTC.

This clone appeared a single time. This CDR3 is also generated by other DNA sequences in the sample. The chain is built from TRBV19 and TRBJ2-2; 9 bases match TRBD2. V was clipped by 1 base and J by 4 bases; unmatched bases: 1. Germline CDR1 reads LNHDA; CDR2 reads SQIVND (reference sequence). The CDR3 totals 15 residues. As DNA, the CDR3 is TGTGCCAGTAGTATAGGTAGCGGGAGCACCGGGGAGCTGTTTTTT. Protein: CASSIGSGSTGELFF.

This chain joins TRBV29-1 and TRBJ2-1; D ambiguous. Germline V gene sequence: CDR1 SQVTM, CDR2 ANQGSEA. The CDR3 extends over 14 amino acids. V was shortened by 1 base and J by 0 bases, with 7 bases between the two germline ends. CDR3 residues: CSVEAPYSYNEQFF. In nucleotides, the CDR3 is TGCAGCGTTGAAGCGCCCTACTCCTACAATGAGCAGTTCTTC.

The CDR3 sequence is CASSQEPYRSAEAFF. The CDR3 DNA reads as TGCGCCAGCAGCCAAGAACCGTATCGGTCCGCTGAAGCTTTCTTT. The rearrangement uses TRBV4-1 and TRBJ1-1; D ambiguous. Germline values: CDR1 MGHRA, CDR2 YSYEKL. The CDR3 extends over 15 amino acids. Trimming stripped 0 bases from V and 6 bases from J, with 14 bases between.

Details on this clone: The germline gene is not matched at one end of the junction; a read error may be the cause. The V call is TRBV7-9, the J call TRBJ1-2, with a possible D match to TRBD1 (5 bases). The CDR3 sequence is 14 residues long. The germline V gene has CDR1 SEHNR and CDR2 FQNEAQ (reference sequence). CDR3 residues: CSSSLEEGRRGYTF. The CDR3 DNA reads TGTTCCAGCAGCTTAGAGGAGGGGCGGCGCGGCTACACCTTC.

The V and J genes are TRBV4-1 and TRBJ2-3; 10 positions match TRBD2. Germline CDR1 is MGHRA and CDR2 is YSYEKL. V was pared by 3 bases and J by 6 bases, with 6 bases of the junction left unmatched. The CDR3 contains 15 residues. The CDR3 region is CASSHLLAGSDTQYF. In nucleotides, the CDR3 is TGCGCCAGCAGCCATTTACTAGCGGGATCGGATACGCAGTATTTT.

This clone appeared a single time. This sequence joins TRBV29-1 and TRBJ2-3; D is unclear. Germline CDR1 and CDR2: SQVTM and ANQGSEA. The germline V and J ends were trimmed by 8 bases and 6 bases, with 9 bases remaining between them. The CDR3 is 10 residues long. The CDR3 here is CSSRQDTQYF. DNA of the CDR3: TGCAGCTCCCGTCAGGATACGCAGTATTTT.